The following is a T cell receptor (beta chain) sequence with its context. The entry originates in a study of T-cell reconstitution after alpha-beta-depleted transplantation in children. A TCRbeta library incorporating unique molecular identifiers was prepared. TCRdb recomputed calls from the PCR reads with MiXCR, one row per CDR3 protein. The sample consists of about 340,000 distinct CDR3 sequences, 10% to 13% of them appearing once. The specimen was PBMCs from the stem cell graft donor, collected from the stem cell graft. The TCR comes from a human donor who donated a stem cell graft to a child with acute lymphoblastic leukemia.

The CDR3 sequence: CASSGGTGRYAEQFF. CDR3 nucleotides: TGTGCCAGCAGCGGAGGGACAGGGCGTTATGCGGAGCAGTTCTTC. The J gene is TRBJ2-1, the V gene TRBV7-6; 9 bases map to TRBD1. Germline V gene lookup returns CDR1 SGHVS and CDR2 FNYEAQ. This CDR3 is 15 amino acids long. V lost 5 bases, J lost 10 bases, and 12 bases stayed unmatched.